The source of this T cell receptor (beta chain) is a study of T-cell reconstitution after alpha-beta-depleted transplantation in children. Unique molecular identifiers were used in preparing the TCRbeta library. Each CDR3 protein is one row after TCRdb ran MiXCR on the PCR reads. This sample carries about 200,000 distinct CDR3 sequences, approximately 6.8% of them seen once, and the ten largest clones take 4.5% to 5.5%. This clonotype was detected ten times or more. Its antigen is not identified. Germline lookup yields CDR1 LNHNV and CDR2 YYDKDF (reference sequence). CDR3 length: 16 amino acids. The V end was cut by 0 bases, the J end by 7 bases, with 16 bases between. Study-level results: There were reportedly several hundred expanded graft clones from which alpha-beta T cells came about two months after transplant.

The source was PBMCs, collected before TCRalphabeta/CD19-depleted stem cell transplant. This chain connects TRBV15 to TRBJ2-1; D possibly uses TRBD1 or TRBD2 (6 bases each). The receptor was isolated from a girl under three years old with combined immunodeficiency, due to receive a stem cell transplant. The CDR3 DNA reads as TGTGCCACCAGCAGAGATGGGACGGGGGCGGGAAATGAGCAGTTCTTC. Its protein product is CATSRDGTGAGNEQFF. Supplemented by reference TRBV15 and TRBJ2-1, the full variable domain reads DAMVIQNPRYQVTQFGKPVTLSCSQTLNHNVMYWYQQKSSQAPKLLFHYYDKDFNNEADTPDNFQSRRPNTSFCFLDIRSPGLGDTAMYLCATSRDGTGAGNEQFFGPGTRLTVL.